This T cell receptor (beta chain) appears in the sequencing data of a study of T cell responses to AZD1222 COVID-19 vaccine. Study-wide results and limits: None of the repertoires were sampled until the peak T cell response had passed. Clonal diversity may have been underestimated in mostly white British donors. Among those given AZD1222, only five or six were seropositive at baseline. Spike-specific TCR breadth rose after two AZD1222 doses, and depth rose as well.

Germline CDR1 reads MNHEY; CDR2 reads SMNVEV (reference sequence). The V gene end was trimmed by 10 bases and the J gene end by 8 bases; junction bases not matched to a gene: 12. This CDR3 is built from 15 residues. With respect to this clone: What it binds is unknown.

The protocol was immunoSEQ multiplex PCR, while the TCRdb copy is restricted to in-frame clones and leaves out a portion. The data hold roughly 93,000 clones, with approximately 89% observed a single time. The sample was peripheral blood, taken on day 0 of MenACWY control vaccination. V and J are TRBV27 and TRBJ2-2; 11 positions agree with TRBD1. The receptor was isolated from an adult in good health. In DNA, the CDR3 is TGTGCCACCGCAGCCCGGACAGGGGGCATGGGGGAGCTGTTTTTT. Encoded protein: CATAARTGGMGELFF.